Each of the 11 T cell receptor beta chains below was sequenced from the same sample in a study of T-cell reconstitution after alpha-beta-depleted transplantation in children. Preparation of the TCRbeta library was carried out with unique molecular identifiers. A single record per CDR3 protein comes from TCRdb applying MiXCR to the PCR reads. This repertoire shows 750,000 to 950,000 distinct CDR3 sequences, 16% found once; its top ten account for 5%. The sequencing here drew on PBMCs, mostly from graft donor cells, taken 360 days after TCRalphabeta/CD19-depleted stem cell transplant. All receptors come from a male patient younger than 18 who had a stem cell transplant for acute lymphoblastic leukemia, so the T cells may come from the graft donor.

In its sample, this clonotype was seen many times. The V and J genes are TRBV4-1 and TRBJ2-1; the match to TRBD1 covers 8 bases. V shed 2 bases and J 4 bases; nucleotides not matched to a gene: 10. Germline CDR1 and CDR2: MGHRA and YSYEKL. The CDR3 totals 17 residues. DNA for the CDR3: TGCGCCAGCAGCCAACCTGGGGGACAGGTCGGGTACAATGAGCAGTTCTTC. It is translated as CASSQPGGQVGYNEQFF.

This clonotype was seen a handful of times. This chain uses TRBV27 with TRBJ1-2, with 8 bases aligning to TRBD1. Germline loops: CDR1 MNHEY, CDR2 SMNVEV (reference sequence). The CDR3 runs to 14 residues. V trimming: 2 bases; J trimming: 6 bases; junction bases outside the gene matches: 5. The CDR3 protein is CASSLRTGRDGYTF. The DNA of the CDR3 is TGTGCCAGCAGTTTAAGGACAGGGAGGGATGGCTACACCTTC.

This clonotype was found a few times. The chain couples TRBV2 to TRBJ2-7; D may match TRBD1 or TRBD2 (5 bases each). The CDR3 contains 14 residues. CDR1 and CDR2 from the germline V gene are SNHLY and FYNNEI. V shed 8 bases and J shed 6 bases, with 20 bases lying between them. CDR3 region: CASGGNFGKSEQYF. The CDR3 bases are TGTGCCAGCGGGGGAAATTTCGGGAAGAGCGAGCAGTACTTC.

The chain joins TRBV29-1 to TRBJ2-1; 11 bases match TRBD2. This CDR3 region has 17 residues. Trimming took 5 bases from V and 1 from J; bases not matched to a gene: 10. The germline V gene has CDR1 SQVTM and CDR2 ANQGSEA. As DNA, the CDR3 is TGCAGCGTTCGGGCTAGCGGGAGGAGAATATCCTACAATGAGCAGTTCTTC. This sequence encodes CSVRASGRRISYNEQFF.

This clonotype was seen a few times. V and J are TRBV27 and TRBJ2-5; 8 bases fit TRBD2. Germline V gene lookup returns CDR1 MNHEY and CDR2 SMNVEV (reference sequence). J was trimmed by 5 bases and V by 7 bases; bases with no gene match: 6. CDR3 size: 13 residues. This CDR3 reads CASNSGSLETQYF. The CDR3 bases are TGTGCCAGCAACAGCGGGAGTCTGGAGACCCAGTACTTC.

CDR3 DNA: TGCGCCAGCAGCTCACTTAGCGCCAGCAGGGATACGCAGTATTTT. This sequence encodes CASSSLSASRDTQYF. The chain couples TRBV5-1 to TRBJ2-3, with a possible D match to TRBD2 (5 bases). Germline-derived CDR1 and CDR2 are SGHRS and YFSETQ. CDR3 length: 15 amino acids. V was cut by 3 bases and J by 6 bases, with 17 bases left in between.

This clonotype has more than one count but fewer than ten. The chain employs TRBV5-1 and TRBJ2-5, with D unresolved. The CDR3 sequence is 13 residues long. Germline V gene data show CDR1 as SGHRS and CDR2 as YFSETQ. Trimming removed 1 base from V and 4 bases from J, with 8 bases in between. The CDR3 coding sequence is TGCGCCAGCAGCTTGTGGGTGGCAGAGACCCAGTACTTC. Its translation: CASSLWVAETQYF.

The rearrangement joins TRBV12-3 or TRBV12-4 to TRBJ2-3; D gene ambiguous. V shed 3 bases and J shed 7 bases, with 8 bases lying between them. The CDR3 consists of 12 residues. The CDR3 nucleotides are TGTGCCAGCAGTTTCGTCGTCAATACGCAGTATTTT. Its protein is CASSFVVNTQYF.

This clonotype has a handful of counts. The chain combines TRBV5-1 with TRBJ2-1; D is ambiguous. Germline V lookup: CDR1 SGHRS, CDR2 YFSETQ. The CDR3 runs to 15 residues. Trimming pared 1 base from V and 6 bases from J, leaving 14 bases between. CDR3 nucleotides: TGCGCCAGCAGCTTGACGGCAGGAAGGGTCAATGAGCAGTTCTTC. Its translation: CASSLTAGRVNEQFF. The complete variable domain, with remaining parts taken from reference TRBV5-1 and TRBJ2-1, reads KAGVTQTPRYLIKTRGQQVTLSCSPISGHRSVSWYQQTPGQGLQFLFEYFSETQRNKGNFPGRFSGRQFSNSRSEMNVSTLELGDSALYLCASSLTAGRVNEQFFGPGTRLTVL.

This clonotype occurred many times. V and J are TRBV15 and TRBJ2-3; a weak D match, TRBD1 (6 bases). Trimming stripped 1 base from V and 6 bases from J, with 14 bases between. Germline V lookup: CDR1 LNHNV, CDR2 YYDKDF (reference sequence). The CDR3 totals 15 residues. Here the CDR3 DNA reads TGTGCCACCAGCAGAGGAAACACAGGGACCGATACGCAGTATTTT. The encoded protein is CATSRGNTGTDTQYF.

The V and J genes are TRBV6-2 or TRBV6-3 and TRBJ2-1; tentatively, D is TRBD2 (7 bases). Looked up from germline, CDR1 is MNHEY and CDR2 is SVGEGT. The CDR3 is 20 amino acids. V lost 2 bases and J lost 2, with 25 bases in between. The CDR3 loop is CASSYRGGREYRVAYNEQFF. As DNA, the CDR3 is TGTGCCAGCAGTTACCGCGGGGGCAGGGAGTATAGGGTCGCCTACAATGAGCAGTTCTTC.